This T cell receptor beta chain was identified during a study of blood T cell repertoires in COVID-19. As for the study in general: Acute-phase and convalescent COVID-19 samples originated in the United States, Italy and Spain. The analysed material was cDNA or gDNA that came from T cells, B-cell-depleted T cells, or PBMCs.

This CDR3 comprises 15 residues. How the authors handled the data: Estimation of nucleated cell counts was performed using reference gene primer amplification. Some clones are missing from TCRdb's copy, which holds only in-frame ones; the method was immunoSEQ multiplex PCR. The V and J calls and clone size come from that table; D and trimming were worked out from the DNA. The profile shows around 92,000 clones, 86% of them singletons. Material for sequencing was peripheral blood. The receptor comes from a woman aged 55 to 70 in a cohort sampled during active or convalescent COVID-19. The gene calls are TRBV12-1 and TRBJ2-2; TRBD2 is taken as the D call from the table, unchecked against the DNA. TRBV12-1 is listed as a pseudogene. The CDR3 DNA follows: TGTGCCAGCAGCCCCCGGGAGCCTCTAACCGGGGAGCTGTTTTTT. Translated, it gives CASSPREPLTGELFF.